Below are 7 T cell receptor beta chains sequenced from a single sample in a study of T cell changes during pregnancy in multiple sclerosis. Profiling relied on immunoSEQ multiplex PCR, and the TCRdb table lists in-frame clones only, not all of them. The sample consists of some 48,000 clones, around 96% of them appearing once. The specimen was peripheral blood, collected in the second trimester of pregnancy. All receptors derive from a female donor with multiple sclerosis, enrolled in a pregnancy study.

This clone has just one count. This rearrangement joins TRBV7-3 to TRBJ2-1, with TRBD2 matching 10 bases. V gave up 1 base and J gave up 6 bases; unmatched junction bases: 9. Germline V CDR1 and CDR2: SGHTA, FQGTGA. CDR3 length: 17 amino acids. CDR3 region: CASSLKVSSGGLNEQFF. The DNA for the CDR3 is TGTGCCAGCAGCTTAAAAGTTTCTAGCGGGGGACTCAATGAGCAGTTCTTC.

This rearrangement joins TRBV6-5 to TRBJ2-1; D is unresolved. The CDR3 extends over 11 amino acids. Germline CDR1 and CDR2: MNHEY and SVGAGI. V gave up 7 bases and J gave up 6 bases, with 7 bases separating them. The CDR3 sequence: CASKRLNEQFF. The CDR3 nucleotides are TGTGCCAGCAAGAGACTCAATGAGCAGTTCTTC.

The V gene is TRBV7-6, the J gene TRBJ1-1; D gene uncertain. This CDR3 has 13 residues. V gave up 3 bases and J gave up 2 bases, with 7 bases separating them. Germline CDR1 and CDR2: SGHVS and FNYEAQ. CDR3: CASSLQDNTEAFF. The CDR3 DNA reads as TGTGCCAGCAGCTTGCAGGATAACACTGAAGCTTTCTTT. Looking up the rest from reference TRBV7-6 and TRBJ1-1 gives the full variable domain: GAGVSQSPRYKVTKRGQDVALRCDPISGHVSLYWYRQALGQGPEFLTYFNYEAQQDKSGLPNDRFSAERPEGSISTLTIQRTEQRDSAMYRCASSLQDNTEAFFGQGTRLTVV.

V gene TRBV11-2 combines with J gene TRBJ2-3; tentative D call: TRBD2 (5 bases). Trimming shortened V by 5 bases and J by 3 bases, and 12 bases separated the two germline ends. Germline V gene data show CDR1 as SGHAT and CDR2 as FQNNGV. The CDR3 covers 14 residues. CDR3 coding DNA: TGTGCCAGCAGCCCAGAGTGGAGGACAGATACGCAGTATTTT. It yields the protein CASSPEWRTDTQYF.

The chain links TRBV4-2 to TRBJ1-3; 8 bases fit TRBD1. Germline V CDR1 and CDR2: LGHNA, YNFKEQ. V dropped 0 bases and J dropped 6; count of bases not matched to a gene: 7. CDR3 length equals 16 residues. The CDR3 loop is CASSQDYRGSTNTIYF. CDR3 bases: TGTGCCAGCAGCCAAGACTACAGGGGGTCCACAAACACCATATATTTT.

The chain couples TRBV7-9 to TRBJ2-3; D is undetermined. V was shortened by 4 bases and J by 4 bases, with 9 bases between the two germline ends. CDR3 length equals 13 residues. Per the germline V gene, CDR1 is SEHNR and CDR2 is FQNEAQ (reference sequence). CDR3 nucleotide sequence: TGTGCCAGCAGCTGGCGGCCAGCAGATACGCAGTATTTT. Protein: CASSWRPADTQYF.

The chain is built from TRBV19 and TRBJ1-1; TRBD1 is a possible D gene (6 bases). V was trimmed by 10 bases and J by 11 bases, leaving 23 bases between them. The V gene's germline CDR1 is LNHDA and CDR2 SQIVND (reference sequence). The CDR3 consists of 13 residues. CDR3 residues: CAIGGVTGRAAFF. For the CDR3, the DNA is TGTGCCATCGGAGGTGTTACAGGGCGAGCCGCTTTCTTT.